The 22 T cell receptor beta chains below come from one sample, sequenced in a study of blood T cell repertoires in COVID-19. Assay: immunoSEQ multiplex PCR; the TCRdb copy retains only in-frame clones and omits some. The sample has roughly 50,000 clones; around 84% are singletons. The sample taken for sequencing was peripheral blood. These receptors all stem from a man aged 45-60 years with acute or convalescent COVID-19.

This clone appeared a few times. This sequence joins TRBV30 and TRBJ1-2, with D perhaps TRBD1 (5 bases). This CDR3 spans 12 amino acids. CDR1 GTSNPN and CDR2 SVGIG come from the germline V gene (reference sequence). Trimming removed 4 bases at V and 5 bases at J, with 11 bases between. CDR3 amino acids: CAWTLGGYGYTF. Written as DNA, the CDR3 is TGTGCCTGGACCCTGGGGGGGTATGGCTACACCTTC.

V usage is TRBV6-5 and J usage is TRBJ1-1; TRBD1 agrees at 7 bases. V shed 6 bases, J shed 4 bases, and the junction held 8 bases outside the gene matches. The CDR3 consists of 14 residues. CDR1 is MNHEY, CDR2 SVGAGI, per germline. The CDR3 DNA reads as TGTGCCAGCAGGACAGGGATGGATCGCACTGAAGCTTTCTTT. It encodes CASRTGMDRTEAFF.

This clone was detected only once. V and J are TRBV3-1 (or the pseudogene TRBV3-2) and TRBJ2-3, with D possibly being TRBD2 (6 bases). CDR3 length: 14 amino acids. The germline gives CDR1 LGHDT, CDR2 YNNKEL (reference sequence). Trimming left V 3 bases short and J 5 bases short, with 12 bases between. The CDR3 sequence is CASSHWSRGDTQYF. CDR3 DNA sequence: TGTGCCAGCAGCCATTGGTCGCGGGGAGATACGCAGTATTTT.

The genes are TRBV5-6 and TRBJ2-5; D is possibly TRBD2 (5 bases). CDR3 length equals 14 residues. CDR1 and CDR2 from the germline V gene are SGHDT and YYEEEE. The germline V and J ends were trimmed by 4 bases and 2 bases, with 12 bases remaining between them. The CDR3 nucleotides are TGTGCCAGCAGCCCTAGGGAGATACAAGAGACCCAGTACTTC. It specifies CASSPREIQETQYF.

V is TRBV6-5 and J is TRBJ2-7, with D possibly being TRBD2 (6 bases). CDR3 length: 14 residues. Germline V gives CDR1 MNHEY, CDR2 SVGAGI. V lost 2 bases and J 0 bases, leaving 8 bases between the germline ends. CDR3 nucleotides: TGTGCCAGCAGTTACGGGAGGTCCTCCTACGAGCAGTACTTC. Translation gives CASSYGRSSYEQYF.

The genes are TRBV28 and TRBJ2-6; D might be TRBD2 (6 bases). Germline V gene sequence: CDR1 MDHEN, CDR2 SYDVKM. The CDR3 contains 15 residues. The V gene lost 6 bases and the J gene lost 0 bases, with 9 bases spanning the gap. For the CDR3, the DNA is TGTGCCAGCAGCCACGGGAGCTCTGGGGCCAACGTCCTGACTTTC. Translation: CASSHGSSGANVLTF.

The chain has TRBV6-5 and TRBJ1-5; TRBD1 matches at 7 bases. Germline-derived CDR1 and CDR2 are MNHEY and SVGAGI. The CDR3 spans 14 residues. With 5 bases clipped from V and 7 bases from J, the junction kept 8 bases outside the gene matches. CDR3 sequence reads: CASSPDRVRQPQHF. Here the CDR3 DNA reads TGTGCCAGCAGTCCCGACAGGGTCCGGCAGCCCCAGCATTTT.

This clone has a handful of counts. This chain links TRBV27 with TRBJ2-2; possibly TRBD1 for D (6 bases). Trimming shortened V by 10 bases and J by 0 bases, and 12 bases separated the two germline ends. Germline-derived CDR1 and CDR2 are MNHEY and SMNVEV (reference sequence). The CDR3 sequence is 14 residues long. The CDR3 is CATRDTANTGELFF. The CDR3 DNA reads as TGTGCCACCAGGGACACGGCGAACACCGGGGAGCTGTTTTTT.

This chain connects TRBV27 to TRBJ1-4; perhaps TRBD1 as D (6 bases). The CDR3 is 16 residues long. Trimming shortened V by 4 bases and J by 0 bases, and 12 bases separated the two germline ends. CDR1 is MNHEY and CDR2 is SMNVEV in the germline V gene (reference sequence). The CDR3 DNA is TGTGCCAGCAGTTCGGAACAGGGATCAACTAATGAAAAACTGTTTTTT. As protein: CASSSEQGSTNEKLFF. Based on the CDR3 plus reference TRBV27 and TRBJ1-4, the full variable domain is EAQVTQNPRYLITVTGKKLTVTCSQNMNHEYMSWYRQDPGLGLRQIYYSMNVEVTDKGDVPEGYKVSRKEKRNFPLILESPSPNQTSLYFCASSSEQGSTNEKLFFGSGTQLSVL.

The chain has TRBV5-1 and TRBJ1-1, with 8 bases identical to TRBD1. The CDR3 totals 13 residues. Germline loops: CDR1 SGHRS, CDR2 YFSETQ. J was trimmed by 4 bases and V by 6 bases; bases with no gene match: 5. The CDR3 region is CASTRTGSTEAFF. Written as DNA, the CDR3 is TGCGCCAGCACCCGGACAGGGAGCACTGAAGCTTTCTTT.

This chain's CDR3 is CSVEGTLTGELFF. CDR3 nucleotides: TGCAGCGTTGAGGGGACACTTACCGGGGAGCTGTTTTTT. The V call is TRBV29-1, the J call TRBJ2-2; tentatively, D is TRBD1 (6 bases). CDR1 is SQVTM and CDR2 is ANQGSEA in the germline V gene. CDR3 length: 13 residues. V lost 3 bases, J lost 5 bases, and 10 bases lay in between.

V is TRBV2 and J is TRBJ1-6, with D possibly matching TRBD1 (5 bases). The CDR3 contains 16 residues. Germline lookup yields CDR1 SNHLY and CDR2 FYNNEI. Trimming pared 11 bases from V and 1 base from J, leaving 18 bases between. In nucleotides, the CDR3 is TGTGCCGGTCGGTCGGCAGGGAGGTCCTATAATTCACCCCTCCACTTT. It yields the protein CAGRSAGRSYNSPLHF.

V gene TRBV29-1 combines with J gene TRBJ1-5; unclear D gene. V lost 4 bases and J 2 bases, leaving 21 bases between the germline ends. Germline V lookup: CDR1 SQVTM, CDR2 ANQGSEA. CDR3 size: 17 residues. This CDR3 reads CSVVDTVKSPGNQPQHF. DNA of the CDR3: TGCAGCGTTGTCGACACGGTGAAGTCCCCCGGCAATCAGCCCCAGCATTTT.

The V and J genes are TRBV29-1 and TRBJ2-2; D is unclear. V was clipped by 7 bases and J by 6 bases, with 9 bases between them. CDR3 length: 11 residues. From germline, CDR1 is SQVTM and CDR2 ANQGSEA. The DNA for the CDR3 is TGCAGCGCTCACATGGCCGGGGAGCTGTTTTTT. This sequence encodes CSAHMAGELFF.

The chain combines TRBV25-1 with TRBJ2-3; a weak D match, TRBD2 (5 bases). This CDR3 spans 14 amino acids. Germline values: CDR1 MGHDK, CDR2 SYGVNS. V was trimmed by 4 bases and J by 1 base, leaving 9 bases between them. The CDR3 loop reads CASSARVGTDTQYF. DNA for the CDR3: TGTGCCAGCAGTGCGCGGGTTGGCACAGATACGCAGTATTTT.

V gene TRBV7-8 combines with J gene TRBJ2-7; possible D gene TRBD2, 6 bases. V was trimmed by 1 base and J by 2 bases, leaving 9 bases between them. Germline V gene sequence: CDR1 SGHVS, CDR2 FQNEAQ. The CDR3 has 14 residues. Here the CDR3 DNA reads TGTGCCAGCAGCTTAGTTAGCGGAACCTACGAGCAGTACTTC. The encoded protein is CASSLVSGTYEQYF.

The V call is TRBV3-1 (or the pseudogene TRBV3-2), the J call TRBJ2-7, with 9 bases that match TRBD1. Germline CDR1 is LGHDT and CDR2 is YNNKEL (reference sequence). The V and J ends lost 3 bases and 2 bases, in that order; junction bases with no gene match: 2. There are 14 residues in the CDR3. CDR3 sequence: CASSHGTGTYEQYF. The CDR3 coding sequence is TGTGCCAGCAGCCACGGGACAGGGACCTACGAGCAGTACTTC.

V usage is TRBV9 and J usage is TRBJ2-5; 12 nucleotides line up with TRBD2. The CDR3 consists of 17 residues. From germline, CDR1 is SGDLS and CDR2 YYNGEE. V was clipped by 0 bases and J by 1 base; unmatched bases: 4. The CDR3 DNA reads as TGTGCCAGCAGCGTAGGCCTAGCGGGAGGGCCCCAAGAGACCCAGTACTTC. Encoded protein: CASSVGLAGGPQETQYF.

The gene calls are TRBV7-9 and TRBJ2-1; D is ambiguous. V was trimmed by 2 bases and J by 3 bases, leaving 2 bases between them. CDR1 is SEHNR, CDR2 FQNEAQ, per germline (reference sequence). The CDR3 has 12 residues. CDR3 sequence (DNA): TGTGCCAGCAGCTTACTCTACAATGAGCAGTTCTTC. It yields the protein CASSLLYNEQFF.

V is TRBV7-8 and J is TRBJ1-2; D is undetermined. The CDR3 consists of 13 residues. V lost 1 base and J 6 bases, leaving 9 bases between the germline ends. In germline, CDR1 is SGHVS, CDR2 FQNEAQ. CDR3 nucleotide sequence: TGTGCCAGCAGCTTAGTTGAGTCGAATGGCTACACCTTC. Translated: CASSLVESNGYTF.

The rearrangement uses TRBV19 and TRBJ2-1; TRBD2 matches 7 bases. V lost 3 bases, J lost 1 base, and 3 bases stayed unmatched. The CDR3 is 15 residues long. Germline-derived CDR1 and CDR2 are LNHDA and SQIVND (reference sequence). DNA of the CDR3: TGTGCCAGTAGTATGGGAGCGGGATCCTACAATGAGCAGTTCTTC. As protein: CASSMGAGSYNEQFF.

The chain joins TRBV28 to TRBJ2-4; TRBD1 agrees at 7 bases. The CDR3 runs 16 residues. Looked up from germline, CDR1 is MDHEN and CDR2 is SYDVKM. V dropped 4 bases and J dropped 0; count of bases not matched to a gene: 6. CDR3 bases: TGTGCCAGCAGTTCGACAGGGTCCCTAGCCAAAAACATTCAGTACTTC. Its protein product is CASSSTGSLAKNIQYF.